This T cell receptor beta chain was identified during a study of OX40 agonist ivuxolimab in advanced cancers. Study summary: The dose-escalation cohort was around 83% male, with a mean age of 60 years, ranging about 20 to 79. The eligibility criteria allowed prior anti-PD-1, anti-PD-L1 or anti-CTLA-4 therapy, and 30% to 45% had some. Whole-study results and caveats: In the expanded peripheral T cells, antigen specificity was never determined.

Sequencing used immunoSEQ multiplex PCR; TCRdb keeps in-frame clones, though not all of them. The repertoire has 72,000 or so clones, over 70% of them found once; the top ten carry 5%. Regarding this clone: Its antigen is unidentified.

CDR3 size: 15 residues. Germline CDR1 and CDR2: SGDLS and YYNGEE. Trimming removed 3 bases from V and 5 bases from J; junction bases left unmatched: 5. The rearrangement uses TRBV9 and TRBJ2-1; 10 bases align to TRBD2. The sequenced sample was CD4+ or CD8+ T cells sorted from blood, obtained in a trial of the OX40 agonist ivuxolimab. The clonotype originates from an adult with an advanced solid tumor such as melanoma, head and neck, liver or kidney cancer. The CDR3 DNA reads TGTGCCAGCAGCGCGAGCGGGAGGGCCGACAATGAGCAGTTCTTC. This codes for CASSASGRADNEQFF. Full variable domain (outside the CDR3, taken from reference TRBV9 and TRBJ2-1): DSGVTQTPKHLITATGQRVTLRCSPRSGDLSVYWYQQSLDQGLQFLIQYYNGEERAKGNILERFSAQQFPDLHSELNLSSLELGDSALYFCASSASGRADNEQFFGPGTRLTVL.